This T cell receptor (beta chain) was captured in a study of blood T cell repertoires in COVID-19. Generated by immunoSEQ multiplex PCR, the TCRdb table keeps only in-frame clones and is missing some. Of 30,000 to 40,000 clones detected, around four fifths appear once; the ten largest clones hold 1.5% to 2%. The CDR3 is 15 amino acids. Germline V gene data show CDR1 as SGHRS and CDR2 as YFSETQ. Trimming stripped 1 base from V and 5 bases from J, with 16 bases between. What was sequenced was peripheral blood. The rearrangement joins TRBV5-1 to TRBJ2-7; D is possibly TRBD2 (6 bases). The clonotype comes from a man between 60 and 75 years old with COVID-19, enrolled during active disease. The DNA of the CDR3 is TGCGCCAGCAGCTTGAGTGGGGGTCGCGGGGACGAGCAGTACTTC. Translating gives CASSLSGGRGDEQYF.